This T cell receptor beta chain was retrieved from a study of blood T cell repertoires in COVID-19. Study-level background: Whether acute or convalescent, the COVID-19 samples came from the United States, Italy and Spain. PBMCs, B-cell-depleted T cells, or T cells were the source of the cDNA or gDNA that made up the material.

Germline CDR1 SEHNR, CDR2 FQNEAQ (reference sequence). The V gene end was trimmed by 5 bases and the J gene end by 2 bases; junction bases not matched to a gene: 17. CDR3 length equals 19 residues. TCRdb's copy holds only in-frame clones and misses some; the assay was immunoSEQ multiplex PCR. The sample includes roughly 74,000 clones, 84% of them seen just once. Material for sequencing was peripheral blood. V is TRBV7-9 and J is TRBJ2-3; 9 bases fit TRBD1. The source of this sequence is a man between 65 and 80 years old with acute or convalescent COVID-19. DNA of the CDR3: TGTGCCAGCAGCGTAGGACAGGGGACGGCGAAGACAACCACAGATACGCAGTATTTT. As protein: CASSVGQGTAKTTTDTQYF.